This T cell receptor beta chain appears in the sequencing data of a study of cytomegalovirus exposure and HLA in healthy donors. Study-level background: HLA-typed donors contributed about 85 million unique TCRs, which were held in an early data release. Findings of the study overall: By a later analysis, the bulk of CMV-associated TCR beta chains appeared HLA-restricted.

As to this clone: The target antigen is unknown.

A multiplex PCR was run with 60 Vbeta primers and 13 Jbeta primers. Only in-frame clones appear in the TCRdb table, and some are missing; sequencing was by immunoSEQ multiplex PCR. The table shows about 190,000 clones, with almost 80% occurring only once. The sample consisted of PBMCs. The sequence was collected from a woman aged 18 to 35 in good health and CMV-seronegative.

In DNA form, the CDR3 reads TGTGCCAGCAGTTTAGGGGGACAGGGGAACACTGAAGCTTTCTTT. It specifies CASSLGGQGNTEAFF. The chain recombines TRBV28 with TRBJ1-1; 9 bases fit TRBD1. V shed 2 bases and J 1 base; nucleotides not matched to a gene: 2. Germline CDR1 and CDR2: MDHEN and SYDVKM. This CDR3 is 15 amino acids long. Looking up the rest from reference TRBV28 and TRBJ1-1 gives the full variable domain: DVKVTQSSRYLVKRTGEKVFLECVQDMDHENMFWYRQDPGLGLRLIYFSYDVKMKEKGDIPEGYSVSREKKERFSLILESASTNQTSMYLCASSLGGQGNTEAFFGQGTRLTVV.